This TCR beta chain derives from a study of blood T cell repertoires in COVID-19. The overall study: Italy, Spain and the United States were the sources of the convalescent and acute COVID-19 samples. T cells, B-cell-depleted T cells, or PBMCs supplied cDNA or gDNA.

The authors' processing: Estimation of nucleated cell counts relied on the amplification of reference gene primers. Clones were sequenced by immunoSEQ multiplex PCR, and TCRdb holds only the in-frame ones, with some missing. V, J and clone size derive from that table, while D and trimming were established from the DNA sequence. The sample records around 99,000 clones, roughly 80% being singletons. Germline V lookup: CDR1 SGHRS, CDR2 YFSETQ. This CDR3 is 14 amino acids long. J lost 4 bases, V lost 3 bases, and 6 bases had no gene match. The specimen was peripheral blood. This receptor was obtained from a human donor in a cohort sampled during active or convalescent COVID-19. This chain uses TRBV5-1 with TRBJ1-2, with TRBD1 matching over 7 bases. The CDR3 nucleotides are TGCGCCAGCAGCTCGCAGGGGGAGAGCTATGGCTACACCTTC. This codes for CASSSQGESYGYTF. Full variable domain (remainder filled in from reference TRBV5-1 and TRBJ1-2): KAGVTQTPRYLIKTRGQQVTLSCSPISGHRSVSWYQQTPGQGLQFLFEYFSETQRNKGNFPGRFSGRQFSNSRSEMNVSTLELGDSALYLCASSSQGESYGYTFGSGTRLTVV.